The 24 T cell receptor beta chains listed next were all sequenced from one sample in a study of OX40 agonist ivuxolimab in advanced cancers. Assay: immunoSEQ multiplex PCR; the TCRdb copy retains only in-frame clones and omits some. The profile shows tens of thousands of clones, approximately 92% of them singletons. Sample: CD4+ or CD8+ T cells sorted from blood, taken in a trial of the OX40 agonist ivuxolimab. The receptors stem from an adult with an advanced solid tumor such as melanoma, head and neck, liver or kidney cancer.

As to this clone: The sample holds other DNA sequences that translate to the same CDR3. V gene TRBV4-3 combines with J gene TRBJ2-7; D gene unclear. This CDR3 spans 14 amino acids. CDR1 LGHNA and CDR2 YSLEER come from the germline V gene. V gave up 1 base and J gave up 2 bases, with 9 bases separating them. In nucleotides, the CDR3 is TGCGCCAGCAGCCAAGGCGTCCGAACCTACGAGCAGTACTTC. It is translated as CASSQGVRTYEQYF.

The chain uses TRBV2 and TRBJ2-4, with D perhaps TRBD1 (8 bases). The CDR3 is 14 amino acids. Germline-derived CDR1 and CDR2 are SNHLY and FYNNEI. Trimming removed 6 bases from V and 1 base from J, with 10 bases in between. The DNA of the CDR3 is TGTGCCAGCAGACAGGGGGGGGCCAAAAACATTCAGTACTTC. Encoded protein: CASRQGGAKNIQYF.

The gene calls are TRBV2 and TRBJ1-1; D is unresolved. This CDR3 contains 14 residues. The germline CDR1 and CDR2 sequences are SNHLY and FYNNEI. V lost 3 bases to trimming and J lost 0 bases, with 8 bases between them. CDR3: CASSENRLNTEAFF. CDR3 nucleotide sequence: TGTGCCAGCAGTGAGAACCGTTTGAACACTGAAGCTTTCTTT.

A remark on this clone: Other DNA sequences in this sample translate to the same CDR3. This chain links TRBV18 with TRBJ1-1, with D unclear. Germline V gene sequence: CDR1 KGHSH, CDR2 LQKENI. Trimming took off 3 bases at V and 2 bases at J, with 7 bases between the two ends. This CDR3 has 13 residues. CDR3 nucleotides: TGTGCCAGCTCACCTCAGAAAAACACTGAAGCTTTCTTT. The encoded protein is CASSPQKNTEAFF.

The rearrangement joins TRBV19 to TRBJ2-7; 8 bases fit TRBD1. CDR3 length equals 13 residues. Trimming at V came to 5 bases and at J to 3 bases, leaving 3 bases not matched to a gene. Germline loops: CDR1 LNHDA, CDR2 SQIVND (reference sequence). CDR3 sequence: CASSFGQGYEQYF. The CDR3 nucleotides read TGTGCCAGTAGTTTCGGACAGGGCTACGAGCAGTACTTC.

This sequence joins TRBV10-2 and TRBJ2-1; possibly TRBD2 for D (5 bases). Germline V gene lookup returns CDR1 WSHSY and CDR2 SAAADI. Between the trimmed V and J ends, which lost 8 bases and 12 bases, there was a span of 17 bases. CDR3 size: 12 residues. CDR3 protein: CASYVGPGGQFF. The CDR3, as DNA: TGCGCCAGCTACGTCGGCCCCGGAGGGCAGTTCTTC.

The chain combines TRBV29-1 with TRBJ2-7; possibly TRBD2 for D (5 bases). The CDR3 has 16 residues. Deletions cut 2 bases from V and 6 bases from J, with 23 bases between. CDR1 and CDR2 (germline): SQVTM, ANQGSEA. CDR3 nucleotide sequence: TGCAGCGTTGAAAAGGGCGGGCCTGTTGGCGTGAGCGAGCAGTACTTC. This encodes CSVEKGGPVGVSEQYF.

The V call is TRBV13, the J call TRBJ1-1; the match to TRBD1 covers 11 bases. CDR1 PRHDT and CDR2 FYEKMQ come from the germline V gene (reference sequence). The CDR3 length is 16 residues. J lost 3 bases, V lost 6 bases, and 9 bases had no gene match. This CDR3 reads CASSRGQGGEDTEAFF. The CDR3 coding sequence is TGTGCCAGCAGTCGGGGACAGGGGGGAGAGGACACTGAAGCTTTCTTT.

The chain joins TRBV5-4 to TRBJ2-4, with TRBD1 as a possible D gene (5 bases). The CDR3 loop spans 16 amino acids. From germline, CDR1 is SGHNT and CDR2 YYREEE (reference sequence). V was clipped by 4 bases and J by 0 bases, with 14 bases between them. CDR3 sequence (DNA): TGTGCCAGCAGCATGACAGCTTCCCTAGCCAAAAACATTCAGTACTTC. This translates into CASSMTASLAKNIQYF.

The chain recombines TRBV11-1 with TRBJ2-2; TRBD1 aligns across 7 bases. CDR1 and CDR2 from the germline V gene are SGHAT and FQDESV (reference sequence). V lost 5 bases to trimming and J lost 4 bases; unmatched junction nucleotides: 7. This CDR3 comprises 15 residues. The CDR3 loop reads CASSRIDRVTGELFF. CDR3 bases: TGTGCCAGCAGCCGAATCGACAGGGTCACCGGGGAGCTGTTTTTT.

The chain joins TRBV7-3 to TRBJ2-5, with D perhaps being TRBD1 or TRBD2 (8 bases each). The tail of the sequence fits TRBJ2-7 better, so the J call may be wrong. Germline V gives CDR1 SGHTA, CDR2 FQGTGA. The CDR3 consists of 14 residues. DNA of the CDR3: TGTGCCAGCAGCCAAGGACAGGGACTAGGCGAGCAGTACTTC. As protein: CASSQGQGLGEQYF.

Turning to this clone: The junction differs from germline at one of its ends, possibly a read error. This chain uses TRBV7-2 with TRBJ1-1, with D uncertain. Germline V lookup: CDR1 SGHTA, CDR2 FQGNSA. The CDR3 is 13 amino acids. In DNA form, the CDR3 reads TGTGCCAGCAGCTTAGCGTCGAACAGTGAAGCTTTCTTT. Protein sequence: CASSLASNSEAFF.

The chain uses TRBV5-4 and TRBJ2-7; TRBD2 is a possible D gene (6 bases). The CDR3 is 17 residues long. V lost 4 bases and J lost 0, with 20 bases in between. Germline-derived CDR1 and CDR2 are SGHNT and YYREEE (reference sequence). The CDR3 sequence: CASSIGREAPSSYEQYF. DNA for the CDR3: TGTGCCAGCAGCATCGGGAGAGAGGCCCCGAGCTCCTACGAGCAGTACTTC.

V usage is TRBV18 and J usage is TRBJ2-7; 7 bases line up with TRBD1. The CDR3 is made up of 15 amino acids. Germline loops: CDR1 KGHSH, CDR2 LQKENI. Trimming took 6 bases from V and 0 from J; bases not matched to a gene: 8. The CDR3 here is CASSLDRSYSYEQYF. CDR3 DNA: TGTGCCAGCTCTCTGGACAGGAGCTACTCCTACGAGCAGTACTTC.

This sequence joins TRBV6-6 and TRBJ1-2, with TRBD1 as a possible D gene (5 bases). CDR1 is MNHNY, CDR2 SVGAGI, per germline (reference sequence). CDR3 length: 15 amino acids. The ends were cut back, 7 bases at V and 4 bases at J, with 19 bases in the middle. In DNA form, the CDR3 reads TGTGCCAGCATCGACCGGGACGGAATCTCCTATGGCTACACCTTC. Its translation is CASIDRDGISYGYTF.

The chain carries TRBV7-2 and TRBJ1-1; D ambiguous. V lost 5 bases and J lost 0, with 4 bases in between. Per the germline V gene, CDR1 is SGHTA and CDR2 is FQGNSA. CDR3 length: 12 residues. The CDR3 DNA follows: TGTGCCAGCAGCCCTCTGAACACTGAAGCTTTCTTT. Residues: CASSPLNTEAFF.

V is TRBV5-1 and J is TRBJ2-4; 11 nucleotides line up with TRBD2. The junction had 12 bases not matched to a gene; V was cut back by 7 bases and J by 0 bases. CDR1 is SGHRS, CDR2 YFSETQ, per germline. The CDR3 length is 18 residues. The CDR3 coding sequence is TGCGCCAGCCGACCCGGGACTAGCGGACCCTTAGCCAAAAACATTCAGTACTTC. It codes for CASRPGTSGPLAKNIQYF.

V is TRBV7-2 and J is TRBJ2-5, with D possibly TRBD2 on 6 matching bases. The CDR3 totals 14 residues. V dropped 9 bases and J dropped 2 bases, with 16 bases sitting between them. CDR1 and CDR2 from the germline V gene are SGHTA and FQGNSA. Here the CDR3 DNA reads TGTGCCAGTAGTTTCGGGGGTCCGCAAGAGACCCAGTACTTC. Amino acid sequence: CASSFGGPQETQYF.

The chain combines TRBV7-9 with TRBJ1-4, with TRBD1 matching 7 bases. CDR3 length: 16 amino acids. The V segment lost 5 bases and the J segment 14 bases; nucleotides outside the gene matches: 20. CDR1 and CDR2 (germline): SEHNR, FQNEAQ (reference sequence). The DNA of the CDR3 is TGTGCCAGCAGCCCGCCCCCGTGGGTGTGGTCAGGGGGTCTGTTTTTT. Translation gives CASSPPPWVWSGGLFF. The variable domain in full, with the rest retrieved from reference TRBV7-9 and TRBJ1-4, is DTGVSQNPRHKITKRGQNVTFRCDPISEHNRLYWYRQTLGQGPEFLTYFQNEAQLEKSRLLSDRFSAERPKGSFSTLEIQRTEQGDSAMYLCASSPPPWVWSGGLFFGSGTQLSVL.

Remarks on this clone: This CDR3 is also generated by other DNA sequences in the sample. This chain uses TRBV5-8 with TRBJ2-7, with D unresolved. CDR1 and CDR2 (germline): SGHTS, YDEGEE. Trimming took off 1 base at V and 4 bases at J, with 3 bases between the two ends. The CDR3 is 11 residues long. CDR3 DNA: TGTGCCAGCAGCTTGAGGTACGAGCAGTACTTC. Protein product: CASSLRYEQYF.

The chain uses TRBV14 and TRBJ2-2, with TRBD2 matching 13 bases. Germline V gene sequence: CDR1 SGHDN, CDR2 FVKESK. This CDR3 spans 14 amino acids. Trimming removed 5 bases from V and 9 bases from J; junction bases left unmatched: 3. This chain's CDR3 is CASSDGTSGRELFF. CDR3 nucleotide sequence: TGTGCCAGCAGCGATGGGACTAGCGGGAGGGAGCTGTTTTTT. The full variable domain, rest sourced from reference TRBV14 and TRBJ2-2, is EAGVTQFPSHSVIEKGQTVTLRCDPISGHDNLYWYRRVMGKEIKFLLHFVKESKQDESGMPNNRFLAERTGGTYSTLKVQPAELEDSGVYFCASSDGTSGRELFFGEGSRLTVL.

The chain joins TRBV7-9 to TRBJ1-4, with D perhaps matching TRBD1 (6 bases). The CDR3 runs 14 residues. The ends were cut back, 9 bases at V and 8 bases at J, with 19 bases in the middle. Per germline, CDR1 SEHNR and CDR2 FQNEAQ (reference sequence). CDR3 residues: CASRAPSRGEKLFF. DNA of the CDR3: TGTGCCAGTAGAGCCCCCTCCAGGGGCGAAAAACTGTTTTTT.

This CDR3 reads CASSQAYEGTGILVGELFF. The CDR3 nucleotides are TGTGCCAGCAGCCAGGCCTACGAAGGGACAGGGATTTTGGTCGGGGAGCTGTTTTTT. The V and J genes are TRBV14 and TRBJ2-2; 9 positions match TRBD1. The CDR3 runs to 19 residues. Germline CDR1 SGHDN, CDR2 FVKESK. Germline trimming cut 3 bases from V and 7 bases from J; bases unmatched to any gene: 18.

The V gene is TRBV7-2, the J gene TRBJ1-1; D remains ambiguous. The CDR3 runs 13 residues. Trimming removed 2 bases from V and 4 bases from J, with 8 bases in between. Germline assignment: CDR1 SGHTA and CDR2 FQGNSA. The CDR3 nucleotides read TGTGCCAGCAGCTTAAAGGCGAGCACTGAAGCTTTCTTT. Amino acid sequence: CASSLKASTEAFF.